One sample yielded the 6 T cell receptor beta chains listed below, sequenced in a study of CD4+ T cells in melanoma (dated by TCRdb to between 2022 and 2023). Library preparation used the immunoSEQ multiplex PCR assay. As stored in TCRdb, this immuneACCESS dataset retains in-frame rearrangements with V and J assigned. A fraction of the clones does not appear; measured against another copy, unresolved V genes explain less than half of the discrepancy, and the remainder lacks a known reason. For this sample the table gives more than 13,000 clones, of which 50% to 75% were detected only once. Clones ranked in the top ten supply approximately 14% of the sample. The sample consisted of cells from a culture (not recorded whether cultured in vitro). Receptors originate from a human donor with melanoma.

The CDR3 loop is CASSFSRNRETQYF. CDR3 in DNA: TGTGCCAGCAGCTTTTCGCGTAATCGGGAGACCCAGTACTTC. This chain links TRBV11-2 with TRBJ2-5; D is unclear. The V gene's germline CDR1 is SGHAT and CDR2 FQNNGV. This CDR3 spans 14 amino acids. Trimming took 3 bases from V and 5 from J, leaving 13 bases between them. Variable domain in full (rest from reference TRBV11-2 and TRBJ2-5): EAGVAQSPRYKIIEKRQSVAFWCNPISGHATLYWYQQILGQGPKLLIQFQNNGVVDDSQLPKDRFSAERLKGVDSTLKIQPAKLEDSAVYLCASSFSRNRETQYFGPGTRLLVL.

The chain is built from TRBV5-6 and TRBJ1-3; TRBD1 might be the D (5 bases). This CDR3 is built from 18 residues. Germline values: CDR1 SGHDT, CDR2 YYEEEE. V was clipped by 2 bases and J by 0 bases, with 18 bases between them. Here the CDR3 DNA reads TGTGCCAGCAGCTTAAAAGGACGGGGCACGTTCTCTGGAAACACCATATATTTT. This translates into CASSLKGRGTFSGNTIYF.

The CDR3 region has the DNA TGCGCCAGCAGGGTAGCGGGGGGGTTGATCACCGGGGAGCTGTTTTTT. Protein sequence: CASRVAGGLITGELFF. This chain uses TRBV4-1 with TRBJ2-2; 11 positions agree with TRBD2. V lost 6 bases and J lost 4; bases outside the gene matches: 7. Germline CDR1 reads MGHRA; CDR2 reads YSYEKL. The CDR3 contains 16 residues.

V and J are TRBV7-9 and TRBJ1-1; 7 bases fit TRBD1. In germline, CDR1 is SEHNR, CDR2 FQNEAQ (reference sequence). V was pared by 7 bases and J by 3 bases, with 5 bases of the junction left unmatched. The CDR3 length is 13 residues. The CDR3 is CASTGTEHTEAFF. CDR3 DNA: TGTGCCAGCACCGGGACAGAACACACTGAAGCTTTCTTT.

This chain joins TRBV7-3 and TRBJ2-5; D is perhaps TRBD2 (6 bases). V lost 5 bases, J lost 4 bases, and 17 bases lay in between. Germline CDR1 and CDR2: SGHTA and FQGTGA. This CDR3 has 15 residues. The CDR3 DNA sequence: TGTGCCAGCAGCCTGACCCCCTTCGGGGGAGAGACCCAGTACTTC. Its translation is CASSLTPFGGETQYF.

CDR3 region: CASSEAGRSEQFF. Written as DNA, the CDR3 is TGCGCCAGCAGTGAGGCAGGGCGGAGTGAGCAGTTCTTC. The V call is TRBV10-2, the J call TRBJ2-1; possibly TRBD1 for D (5 bases). CDR1 WSHSY and CDR2 SAAADI come from the germline V gene. V dropped 2 bases and J dropped 9 bases, with 11 bases sitting between them. The CDR3 extends over 13 amino acids.